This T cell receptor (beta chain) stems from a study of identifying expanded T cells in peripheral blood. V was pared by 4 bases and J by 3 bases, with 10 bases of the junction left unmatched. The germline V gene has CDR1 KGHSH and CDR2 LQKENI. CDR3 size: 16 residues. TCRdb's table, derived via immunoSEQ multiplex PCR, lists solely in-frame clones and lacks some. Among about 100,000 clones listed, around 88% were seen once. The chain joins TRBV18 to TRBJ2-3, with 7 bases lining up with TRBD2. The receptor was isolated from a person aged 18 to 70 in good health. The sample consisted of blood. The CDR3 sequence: CASSLMDIGGTDTQYF. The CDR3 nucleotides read TGTGCCAGCTCACTGATGGACATCGGGGGGACAGATACGCAGTATTTT. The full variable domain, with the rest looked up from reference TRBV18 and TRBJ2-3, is NAGVMQNPRHLVRRRGQEARLRCSPMKGHSHVYWYRQLPEEGLKFMVYLQKENIIDESGMPKERFSAEFPKEGPSILRIQQVVRGDSAAYFCASSLMDIGGTDTQYFGPGTRLTVL.